The clone carrying this TCR beta chain was seen many times. The data were taken from a study of T cells in Graves' hyperthyroidism and ophthalmopathy. The source material, RNA transcripts, was used to amplify TCR beta CDR3 regions. HTBI primers were used for first-round RT-PCR of the TCR CDR3. TCRdb analysed the multiplex PCR reads with MiXCR anew, one entry per CDR3 protein. The table has some 380,000 distinct CDR3 sequences, approximately 13% seen once. Trimming stripped 3 bases from V and 7 bases from J, with 8 bases between. Germline lookup yields CDR1 SGHAT and CDR2 FQNNGV. CDR3 length: 12 amino acids. Patients with uncontrolled infections, other autoimmune diseases, pregnancy or lactation were excluded. At first hyperthyroidism diagnosis, before any ophthalmopathy symptoms, the blood sample was collected.

The rearrangement joins TRBV11-2 to TRBJ2-3; D remains unclear. This receptor was obtained from a man aged 30 to 45 with Graves' hyperthyroidism that later progressed to Graves' ophthalmopathy. Sequencing input: blood. The CDR3 DNA sequence: TGTGCCAGCAGCTTTGCTTCCCATACGCAGTATTTT. It yields the protein CASSFASHTQYF.